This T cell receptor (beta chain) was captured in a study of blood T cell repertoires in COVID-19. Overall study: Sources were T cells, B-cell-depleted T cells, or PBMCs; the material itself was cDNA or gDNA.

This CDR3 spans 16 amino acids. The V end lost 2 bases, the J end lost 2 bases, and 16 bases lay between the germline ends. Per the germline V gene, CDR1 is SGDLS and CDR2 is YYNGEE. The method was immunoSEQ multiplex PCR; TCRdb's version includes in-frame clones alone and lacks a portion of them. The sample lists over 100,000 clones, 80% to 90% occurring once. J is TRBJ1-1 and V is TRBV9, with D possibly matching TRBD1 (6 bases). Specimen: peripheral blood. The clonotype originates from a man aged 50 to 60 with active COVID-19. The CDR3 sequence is CASSVEGHPRNTEAFF. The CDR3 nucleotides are TGTGCCAGCAGCGTCGAGGGACATCCCCGTAACACTGAAGCTTTCTTT. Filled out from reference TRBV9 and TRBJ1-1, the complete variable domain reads DSGVTQTPKHLITATGQRVTLRCSPRSGDLSVYWYQQSLDQGLQFLIQYYNGEERAKGNILERFSAQQFPDLHSELNLSSLELGDSALYFCASSVEGHPRNTEAFFGQGTRLTVV.